The entry below gives a single T cell receptor beta chain sequence along with its context. These data are taken from a study of shared clonotypes between healthy human individuals. Every immunoSEQ plate was one replicate of a subset's evenly spread DNA. In the authors' workflow: Filtering differed for immunoSEQ, which gave only junction sequences without quality scores. Sequencing was performed with immunoSEQ multiplex PCR; in TCRdb, only in-frame clones are kept and a portion is missing. The V and J calls and clone size were taken over from that table, and D and trimming were inferred from the DNA. Among about 600,000 clones, 95% to 98% were seen once, and the ten largest hold roughly 0.055%. The CDR3 contains 15 residues. The germline CDR1 and CDR2 sequences are SGDLS and YYNGEE. V was cut by 3 bases and J by 5 bases, with 16 bases left in between. Researchers partitioned CD4+ cells into CD45RA+ naive and CD45RA-negative memory subsets.

This clonotype was sampled from a woman aged 25 to 39 in good health. J is TRBJ2-3 and V is TRBV9; D may be TRBD2 (6 bases). What was sequenced was naive CD4+ T cells sorted from blood. Stated subset: CD45RA+ positively selected. The CDR3 reads CASSGPGGKRDTQYF. The CDR3 DNA is TGTGCCAGCAGCGGCCCCGGCGGGAAACGAGATACGCAGTATTTT.